This T cell receptor (beta chain) was profiled in a study of T cells in Graves' hyperthyroidism and ophthalmopathy. Study-wide points: Most thyroid clonotypes expanded above 0.001 appeared in blood too.

Template material for amplifying TCR beta CDR3 regions consisted of RNA transcripts. First-round RT-PCR of the TCR CDR3 relied on the HTBI primer set. MiXCR, run by TCRdb on the multiplex PCR reads, gives a single entry per CDR3 protein. The top ten hold less than 40% of the sample, which has 700,000 to 950,000 distinct CDR3 sequences, under 45% seen once. Of note for this clonotype: Its target is not known.

This CDR3 is built from 16 residues. V was clipped by 6 bases and J by 7 bases, with 19 bases between them. The rearrangement joins TRBV12-3 or TRBV12-4 to TRBJ1-6; D might be TRBD1 (5 bases). This receptor was identified in a woman aged 35 to 49 with Graves' hyperthyroidism. Sequencing was carried out using blood. The DNA for the CDR3 is TGTGCCAGCAGCTGGGTGGGATTTGGGGGGAATTCACCCCTCCACTTT. Its protein is CASSWVGFGGNSPLHF.